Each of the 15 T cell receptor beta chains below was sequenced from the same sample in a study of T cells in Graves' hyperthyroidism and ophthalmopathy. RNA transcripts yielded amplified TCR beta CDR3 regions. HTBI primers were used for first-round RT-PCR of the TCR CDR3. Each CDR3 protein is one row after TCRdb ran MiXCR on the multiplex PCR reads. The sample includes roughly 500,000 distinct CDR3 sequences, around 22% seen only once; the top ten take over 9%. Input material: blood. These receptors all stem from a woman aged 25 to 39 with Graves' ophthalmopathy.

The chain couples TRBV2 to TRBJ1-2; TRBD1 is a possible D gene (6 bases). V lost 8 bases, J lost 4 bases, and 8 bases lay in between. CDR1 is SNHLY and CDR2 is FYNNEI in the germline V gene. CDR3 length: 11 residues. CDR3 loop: CASQGSYGYTF. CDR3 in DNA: TGTGCCAGCCAGGGGAGCTATGGCTACACCTTC.

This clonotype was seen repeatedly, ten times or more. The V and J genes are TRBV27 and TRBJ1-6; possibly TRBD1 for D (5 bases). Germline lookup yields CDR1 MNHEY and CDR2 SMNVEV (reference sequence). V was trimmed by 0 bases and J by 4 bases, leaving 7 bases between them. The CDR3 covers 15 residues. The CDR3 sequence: CASSLSTAYNSPLHF. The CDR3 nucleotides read TGTGCCAGCAGTTTATCGACAGCTTATAATTCACCCCTCCACTTT.

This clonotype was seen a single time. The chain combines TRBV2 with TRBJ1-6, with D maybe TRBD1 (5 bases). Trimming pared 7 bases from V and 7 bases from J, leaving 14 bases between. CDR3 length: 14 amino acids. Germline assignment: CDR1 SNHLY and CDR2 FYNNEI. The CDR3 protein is CASNEPWGNSPLHF. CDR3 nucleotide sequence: TGTGCCAGCAATGAGCCTTGGGGGAATTCACCCCTCCACTTT.

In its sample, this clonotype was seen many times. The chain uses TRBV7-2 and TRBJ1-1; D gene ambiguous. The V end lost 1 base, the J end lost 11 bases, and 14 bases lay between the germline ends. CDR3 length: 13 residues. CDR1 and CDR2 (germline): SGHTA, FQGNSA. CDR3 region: CASSLEGDLVAFF. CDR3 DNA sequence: TGTGCCAGCAGCTTAGAGGGAGACCTTGTGGCTTTCTTT.

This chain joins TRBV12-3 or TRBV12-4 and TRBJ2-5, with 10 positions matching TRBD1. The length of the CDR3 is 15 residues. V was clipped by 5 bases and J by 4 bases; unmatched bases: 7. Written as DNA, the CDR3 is TGTGCCAGCAGTACCGACAGGGGGCACGGAGAGACCCAGTACTTC. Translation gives CASSTDRGHGETQYF.

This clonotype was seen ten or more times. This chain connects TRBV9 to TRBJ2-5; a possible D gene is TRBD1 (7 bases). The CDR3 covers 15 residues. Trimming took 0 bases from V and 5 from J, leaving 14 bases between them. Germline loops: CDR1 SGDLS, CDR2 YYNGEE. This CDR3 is CASSVGVSGGETQYF. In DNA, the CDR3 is TGTGCCAGCAGCGTAGGTGTTTCAGGGGGGGAGACCCAGTACTTC.

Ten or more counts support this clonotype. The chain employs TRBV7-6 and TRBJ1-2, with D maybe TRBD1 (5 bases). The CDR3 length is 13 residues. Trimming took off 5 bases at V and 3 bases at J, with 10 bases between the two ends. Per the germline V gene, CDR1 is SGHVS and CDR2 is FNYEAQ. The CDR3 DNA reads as TGTGCCAGCAGCCCCACAGGTTACTATGGCTACACCTTC. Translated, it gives CASSPTGYYGYTF. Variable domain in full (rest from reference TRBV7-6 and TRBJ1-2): GAGVSQSPRYKVTKRGQDVALRCDPISGHVSLYWYRQALGQGPEFLTYFNYEAQQDKSGLPNDRFSAERPEGSISTLTIQRTEQRDSAMYRCASSPTGYYGYTFGSGTRLTVV.

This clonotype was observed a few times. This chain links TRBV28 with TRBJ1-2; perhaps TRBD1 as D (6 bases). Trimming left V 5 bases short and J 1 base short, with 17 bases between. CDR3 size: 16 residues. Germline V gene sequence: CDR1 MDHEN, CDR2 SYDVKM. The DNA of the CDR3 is TGTGCCAGCAGTCACGCGGGGGCAGTCGATAACTATGGCTACACCTTC. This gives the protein CASSHAGAVDNYGYTF.

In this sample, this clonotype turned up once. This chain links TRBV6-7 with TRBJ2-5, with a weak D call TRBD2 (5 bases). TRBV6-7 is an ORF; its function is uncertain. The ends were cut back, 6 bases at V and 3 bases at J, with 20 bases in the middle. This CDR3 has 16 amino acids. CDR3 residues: CASSRNRGLAEETQYF. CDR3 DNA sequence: TGTGCCAGCAGCCGAAACCGAGGGCTAGCAGAAGAGACCCAGTACTTC.

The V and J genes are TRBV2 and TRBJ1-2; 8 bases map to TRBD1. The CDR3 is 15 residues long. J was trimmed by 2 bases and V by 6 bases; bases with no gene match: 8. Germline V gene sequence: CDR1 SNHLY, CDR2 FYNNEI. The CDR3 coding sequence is TGTGCCAGCAGGGTTCTCCGGGACAGGAACTATGGCTACACCTTC. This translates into CASRVLRDRNYGYTF.

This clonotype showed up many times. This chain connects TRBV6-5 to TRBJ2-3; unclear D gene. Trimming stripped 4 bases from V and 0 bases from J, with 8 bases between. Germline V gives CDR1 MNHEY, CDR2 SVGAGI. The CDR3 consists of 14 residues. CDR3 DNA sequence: TGTGCCAGCAGTTTCGGGCCTAGCACAGATACGCAGTATTTT. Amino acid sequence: CASSFGPSTDTQYF.

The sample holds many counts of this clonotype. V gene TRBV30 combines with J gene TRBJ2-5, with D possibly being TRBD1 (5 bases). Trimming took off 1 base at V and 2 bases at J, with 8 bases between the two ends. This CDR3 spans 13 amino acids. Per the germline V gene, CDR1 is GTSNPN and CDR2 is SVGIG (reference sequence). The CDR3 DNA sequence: TGTGCCTGGAGTGGACAGATTCAAGAGACCCAGTACTTC. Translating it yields CAWSGQIQETQYF.

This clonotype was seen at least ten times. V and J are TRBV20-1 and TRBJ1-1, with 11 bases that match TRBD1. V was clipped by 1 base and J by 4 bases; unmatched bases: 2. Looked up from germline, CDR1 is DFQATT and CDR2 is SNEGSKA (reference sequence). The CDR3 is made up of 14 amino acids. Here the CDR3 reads CSARGGQGGTEAFF. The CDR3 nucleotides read TGCAGTGCTAGAGGGGGACAGGGGGGCACTGAAGCTTTCTTT.

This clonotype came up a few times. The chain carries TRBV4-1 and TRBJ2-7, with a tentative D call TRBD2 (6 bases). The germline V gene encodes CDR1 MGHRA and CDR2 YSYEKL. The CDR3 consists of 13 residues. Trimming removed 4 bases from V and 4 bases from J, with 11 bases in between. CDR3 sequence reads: CASSRGREYEQYF. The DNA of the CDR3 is TGCGCCAGCAGCCGGGGCCGGGAGTACGAGCAGTACTTC.

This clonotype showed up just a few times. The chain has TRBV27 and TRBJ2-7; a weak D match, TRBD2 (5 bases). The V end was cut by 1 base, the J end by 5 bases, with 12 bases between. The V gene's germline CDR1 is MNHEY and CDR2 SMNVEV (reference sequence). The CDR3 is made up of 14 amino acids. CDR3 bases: TGTGCCAGCAGTTTATTGTCTACCGGGGACGAGCAGTACTTC. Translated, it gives CASSLLSTGDEQYF.